Sequencing of this T cell receptor (beta chain) was carried out in a study of blood T cell repertoires in COVID-19. Study background: Samples came from the United States, Italy and Spain, spanning acute and convalescent COVID-19.

Data came from immunoSEQ multiplex PCR; TCRdb stores just in-frame clones and leaves some out. The sample holds 95,000 to 130,000 clones, roughly 79% seen once. The CDR3 is 17 residues long. The germline CDR1 and CDR2 sequences are SGHNT and YYREEE (reference sequence). The ends lost 1 base at V and 3 bases at J; junction bases unmatched: 12. This chain connects TRBV5-4 to TRBJ2-5, with 7 nucleotides matching TRBD2. The material sequenced was peripheral blood. The TCR was taken from a man in his sixties or seventies with active or convalescent COVID-19. The CDR3 nucleotides read TGTGCCAGCAGCTTGAGGTTGTCGGGGGGACCCGAAGAGACCCAGTACTTC. Amino acids: CASSLRLSGGPEETQYF.